This T cell receptor beta chain was observed in a study of shared clonotypes between healthy human individuals. Broader study findings: The researchers took only blood, and tissue repertoires probably look different.

V lost 6 bases, J lost 7 bases, and 5 bases stayed unmatched. This CDR3 has 13 residues. Germline lookup yields CDR1 SNHLY and CDR2 FYNNEI. A remark on this clone: Its target is unknown.

Around 290 ng DNA, roughly 28,000 T cell genomes, went into unsorted PBMC replicate PCRs. TCRdb's table, derived via immunoSEQ multiplex PCR, lists solely in-frame clones and lacks some. The data contain hundreds of thousands of clones, roughly four fifths of them seen just once; the ten biggest clones take up around 12%. The V and J genes are TRBV2 and TRBJ1-5; 8 bases fit TRBD1. Sequencing was carried out using PBMCs. This receptor was identified in a woman aged 40-49 years in good health. Some clones in this sample may be carry-over from other donors' samples. For the CDR3, the DNA is TGTGCCAGCAGAGACAGGGGAGTACAGCCCCAGCATTTT. Amino acid sequence: CASRDRGVQPQHF.